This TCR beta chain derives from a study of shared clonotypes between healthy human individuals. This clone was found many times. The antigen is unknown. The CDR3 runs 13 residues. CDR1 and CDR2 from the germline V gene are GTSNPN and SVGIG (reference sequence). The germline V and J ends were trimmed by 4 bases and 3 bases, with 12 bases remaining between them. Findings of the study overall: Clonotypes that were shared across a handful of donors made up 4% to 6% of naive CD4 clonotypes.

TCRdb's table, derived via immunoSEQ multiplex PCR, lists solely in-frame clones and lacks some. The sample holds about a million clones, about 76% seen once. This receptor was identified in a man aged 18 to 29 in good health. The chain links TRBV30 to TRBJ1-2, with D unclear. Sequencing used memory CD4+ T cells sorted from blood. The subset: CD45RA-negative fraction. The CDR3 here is CAWTPDRDYGYTF. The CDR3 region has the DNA TGTGCCTGGACCCCCGACCGGGACTATGGCTACACCTTC.